This is a list of T cell receptor beta chains from one sample in a study of shared clonotypes between healthy human individuals. Clones were sequenced by immunoSEQ multiplex PCR, and TCRdb holds only the in-frame ones, with some missing. The sample includes some 2,000,000 clones, just under 95% seen only once; the top ten take 0.85% to 1.2%. The sample was naive CD8+ T cells sorted from blood. These receptors originate from a man in his late teens or twenties in good health. Both conserved end residues are part of each CDR3. The order of the fields is D gene, J gene, V gene, clone size, CDR3 DNA, CDR3 protein. A D gene is named only where the DNA matches it firmly. Where a row states a size, it is once, few, many or the class of an expanded clone; other rows omit it.

>NA|TRBJ2-7|TRBV4-3|NA
TGCGCCAGCAGCCAAATCGTAGGGACTTCCTACGAGCAGTACTTC
CASSQIVGTSYEQYF
>NA|TRBJ2-3|TRBV6-5|NA
TGTGCCAGCAGTTACTCCCAGGGCACAGATACGCAGTATTTT
CASSYSQGTDTQYF
>TRBD2|TRBJ2-7|TRBV15|NA
TGTGCCACCAGCAGAGATCGTATTAGCGGGGGGAACTACGAGCAGTACTTC
CATSRDRISGGNYEQYF
>NA|TRBJ1-2|TRBV7-9|few
TGTGCCAGCAGCTTAGGCGGCTATGGCTACACCTTC
CASSLGGYGYTF
>TRBD2|TRBJ2-7|TRBV27|NA
TGTGCCAGCAGTCCGGGGGGGAGCGGGAGTTCTTACGAGCAGTACTTC
CASSPGGSGSSYEQYF
>NA|TRBJ2-1|TRBV6-1|NA
TGTGCCAGCAGTGCCTTCGACATCGGGTACTATTACAATGAGCAGTTCTTC
CASSAFDIGYYYNEQFF
>TRBD1|TRBJ2-3|TRBV28|NA
TGTGCCAGCAGGGAGGAGACAGGGGGTCCCCTCACAGATACGCAGTATTTT
CASREETGGPLTDTQYF
>NA|TRBJ2-7|TRBV2|NA
TGTGCCAGCAGTGACGGAGACACATCCTACGAGCAGTACTTC
CASSDGDTSYEQYF
>NA|TRBJ1-5|TRBV6-1|NA
TGTGCCAGCAGTTCCGGGAATCAGCCCCAGCATTTT
CASSSGNQPQHF
>TRBD1|TRBJ2-7|TRBV7-9|once
TGTGCCAGCAGCTTGGGAGCCGGGACAGGAACCTACGAGCAGTACTTC
CASSLGAGTGTYEQYF
>NA|TRBJ2-7|TRBV6-5|NA
TGTGCCAGCAAAGTAGCCGAAGAGATGACCTACGAGCAGTACTTC
CASKVAEEMTYEQYF
>NA|TRBJ2-7|TRBV7-9|once
TGTGCCAGCAGCTTGGGGGGAGACGAGCAGTACTTC
CASSLGGDEQYF
>NA|TRBJ2-1|TRBV27|NA
TGTGCCAGCAGTTTATCTCAAAGCGGCAATGAGCAGTTCTTC
CASSLSQSGNEQFF
>NA|TRBJ2-3|TRBV29-1|NA
TGCAGCGTTGAAGATCCGGCAGGACTCGACACAGATACGCAGTATTTT
CSVEDPAGLDTDTQYF
>NA|TRBJ2-5|TRBV5-1|NA
TGCGCCAGCAGCTTGGAGGGTTCGGGGCTATGGGACGAGACCCAGTACTTC
CASSLEGSGLWDETQYF
>NA|TRBJ2-1|TRBV9|NA
TGTGCCAGCAGCGTCGAGGGCTCCTACAATGAGCAGTTCTTC
CASSVEGSYNEQFF
>TRBD1|TRBJ1-6|TRBV19|NA
TGTGCCAGTAGTACACGGGACAGTAATTCACCCCTCCACTTT
CASSTRDSNSPLHF
>NA|TRBJ2-1|TRBV7-8|NA
TGTGCCAGCAGCTCCAGATCCTGGGAAGGACAGTTCTTC
CASSSRSWEGQFF
>TRBD1|TRBJ1-2|TRBV29-1|NA
TGCAGCGCTGGACAGGGTTTTAGTGGCTACACCTTC
CSAGQGFSGYTF
>TRBD1|TRBJ2-5|TRBV28|once
TGTGCCAGCAGGGAGACAGGGGCGGAAGAGACCCAGTACTTC
CASRETGAEETQYF
>TRBD1|TRBJ2-7|TRBV27|NA
TGTGCCAGCAGTTTCTCAGCAGGGGGCTCCTACGAGCAGTACTTC
CASSFSAGGSYEQYF
>NA|TRBJ2-2|TRBV6-6|NA
TGTGCCAGCAGGAAAAGGGTGGAGAAAACCGGGGAGCTGTTTTTT
CASRKRVEKTGELFF
>TRBD1|TRBJ1-1|TRBV5-1|NA
TGCGCCAGCAGCTTAACAGGGGACACTGAAGCTTTCTTT
CASSLTGDTEAFF
>TRBD2|TRBJ2-3|TRBV6-5|NA
TGTGCCAGCAGTTACACCTCTAGCGGAACTACAGATACGCAGTATTTT
CASSYTSSGTTDTQYF
>TRBD1|TRBJ2-6|TRBV9|NA
TGTGCCAGCAGCGACGGGACAGGACCTTCGGGGGCCAACGTCCTGACTTTC
CASSDGTGPSGANVLTF
>NA|TRBJ2-7|TRBV19|once
TGTGCCAGTCAGGACGGGGATAACTACGAGCAGTACTTC
CASQDGDNYEQYF
>NA|TRBJ1-1|TRBV9|NA
TGTGCCAGCAGCTTACTTACAGGGACGAACACTGAAGCTTTCTTT
CASSLLTGTNTEAFF
>NA|TRBJ2-7|TRBV2|NA
TGTGCCAGCACGCCGGGGGTGGCCTACGAGCAGTACTTC
CASTPGVAYEQYF
>NA|TRBJ2-5|TRBV14|NA
TGTGCCAGCAGCCGAGCGCGGGGACTTACAACACAAGAGACCCAGTACTTC
CASSRARGLTTQETQYF